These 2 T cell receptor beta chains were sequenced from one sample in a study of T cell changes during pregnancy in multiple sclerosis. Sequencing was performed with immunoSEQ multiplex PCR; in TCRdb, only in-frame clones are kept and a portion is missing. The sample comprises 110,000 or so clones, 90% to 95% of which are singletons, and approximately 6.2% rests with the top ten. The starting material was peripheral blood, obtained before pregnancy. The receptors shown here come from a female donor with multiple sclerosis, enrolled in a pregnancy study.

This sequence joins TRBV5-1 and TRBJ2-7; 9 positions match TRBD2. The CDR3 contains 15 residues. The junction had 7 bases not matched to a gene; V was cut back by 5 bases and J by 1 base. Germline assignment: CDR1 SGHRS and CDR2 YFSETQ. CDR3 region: CASRLAGVRSYEQYF. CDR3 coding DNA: TGCGCCAGCAGGTTAGCGGGAGTAAGGTCCTACGAGCAGTACTTC. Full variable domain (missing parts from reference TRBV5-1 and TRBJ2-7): KAGVTQTPRYLIKTRGQQVTLSCSPISGHRSVSWYQQTPGQGLQFLFEYFSETQRNKGNFPGRFSGRQFSNSRSEMNVSTLELGDSALYLCASRLAGVRSYEQYFGPGTRLTVT.

DNA of the CDR3: TGTGCCAGTAGTAGAGACTTTACAGGGGGAGAGCAGTACTTC. Translating gives CASSRDFTGGEQYF. The chain employs TRBV19 and TRBJ2-7; 8 bases line up with TRBD1. The V gene end was trimmed by 4 bases and the J gene end by 7 bases; junction bases not matched to a gene: 9. The V gene's germline CDR1 is LNHDA and CDR2 SQIVND (reference sequence). The CDR3 spans 14 residues.